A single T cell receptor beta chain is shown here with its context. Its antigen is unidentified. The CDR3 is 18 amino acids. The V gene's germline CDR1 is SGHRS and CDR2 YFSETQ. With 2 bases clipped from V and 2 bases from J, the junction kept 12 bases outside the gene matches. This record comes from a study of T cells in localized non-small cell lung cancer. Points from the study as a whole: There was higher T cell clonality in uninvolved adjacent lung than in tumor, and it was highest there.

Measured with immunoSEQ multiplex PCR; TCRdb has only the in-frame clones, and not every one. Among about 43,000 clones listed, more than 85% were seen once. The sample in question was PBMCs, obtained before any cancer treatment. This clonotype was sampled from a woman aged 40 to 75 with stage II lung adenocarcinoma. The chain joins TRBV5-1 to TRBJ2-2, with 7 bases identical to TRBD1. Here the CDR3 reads CASSFGRGTASNTGELFF. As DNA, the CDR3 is TGCGCCAGCAGCTTCGGCCGTGGGACAGCCAGTAACACCGGGGAGCTGTTTTTT.